This is a list of T cell receptor beta chains from one sample in a study of T cells after yellow fever vaccination. MiXCR, applied by TCRdb to the 5' RACE reads, yields one record per CDR3 protein. Altogether a few hundred thousand distinct CDR3 sequences are present, 7.5% to 9% being singletons, with the ten largest covering around 3.1%. Sequenced here: CD4+ T cells sorted from PBMCs, sampled 5 days after the yellow fever booster vaccination. These receptors all stem from a man aged 18 to 30 who received the YFV17D yellow fever vaccine. Both conserved end residues are part of each CDR3. D genes are given only for firm matches. Size tells how often a clone was seen (once, few, many) or the class of an expanded clone, and some rows leave it out.

abundance	v_gene	d_gene	j_gene	CDR3aa	CDR3nt
NA	TRBV7-2	NA	TRBJ1-2	CASSFLRGVEFGIYGYTF	TGTGCCAGCAGCTTTCTGCGGGGCGTAGAGTTCGGGATCTATGGCTACACCTTC
few	TRBV7-2	NA	TRBJ2-7	CASSTRDRSSYEQYF	TGTGCCAGCAGCACACGAGACAGGAGCTCCTACGAGCAGTACTTC
few	TRBV20-1	NA	TRBJ2-7	CSASLLGGYEQYF	TGCAGTGCTAGTCTATTGGGGGGTTACGAGCAGTACTTC
many	TRBV4-1	NA	TRBJ2-2	CASSQAGTGSNTGELFF	TGCGCCAGCAGCCAAGCCGGTACGGGGTCGAACACCGGGGAGCTGTTTTTT
NA	TRBV18	NA	TRBJ1-6	CASSPTGKNSPLHF	TGTGCCAGCTCACCAACAGGAAAAAATTCACCCCTCCACTTT
NA	TRBV27	NA	TRBJ1-6	CASGPAASRSPLHF	TGTGCCAGCGGACCGGCCGCCTCTCGATCACCCCTCCACTTT
NA	TRBV7-2	NA	TRBJ2-5	CASIPAGAQETQYF	TGTGCCAGCATTCCTGCGGGGGCCCAAGAGACCCAGTACTTC
few	TRBV20-1	NA	TRBJ1-5	CSASPTGGIYSNQPQHF	TGCAGTGCTAGTCCGACCGGGGGAATATATAGCAATCAGCCCCAGCATTTT
few	TRBV5-4	NA	TRBJ2-5	CASSWEETQYF	TGTGCCAGCAGCTGGGAGGAGACCCAGTACTTC
few	TRBV3-1	TRBD1	TRBJ1-1	CASSQGQGLTEAFF	TGTGCCAGCAGCCAGGGACAGGGGCTAACTGAAGCTTTCTTT
few	TRBV4-3	TRBD2	TRBJ2-7	CASSLNSRGGFNEQYF	TGCGCCAGCAGCCTAAACTCCCGGGGGGGTTTCAACGAGCAGTACTTC
NA	TRBV12-3/TRBV12-4	TRBD1	TRBJ1-6	CASSPGQASPLHF	TGTGCCAGCAGCCCAGGACAGGCTTCACCCCTCCACTTT
NA	TRBV4-1	NA	TRBJ1-6	CASSVGRSYNSPLHF	TGCGCCAGCAGCGTTGGACGGAGTTATAATTCACCCCTCCACTTT
many	TRBV20-1	NA	TRBJ2-3	CSARDSTSTDTQYF	TGCAGTGCTAGAGATTCCACTAGCACAGATACGCAGTATTTT
NA	TRBV2	NA	TRBJ1-5	CASSDDGELGPQHF	TGTGCCAGCAGTGACGATGGGGAGTTGGGGCCCCAGCATTTT
few	TRBV5-8	NA	TRBJ1-4	CASSLGYWGTNEKLFF	TGTGCCAGCAGCTTGGGGTACTGGGGAACTAATGAAAAACTGTTTTTT
NA	TRBV5-1	NA	TRBJ2-5	CASSSLGTQETQYF	TGCGCCAGCTCGTCCCTGGGGACACAAGAGACCCAGTACTTC
few	TRBV4-3	NA	TRBJ2-2	CASSQDLGGEGGELFF	TGCGCCAGCAGCCAAGATCTGGGTGGGGAAGGCGGGGAGCTGTTTTTT
many	TRBV7-3	TRBD1	TRBJ1-1	CASSLGQGGGAFF	TGTGCCAGCAGCCTCGGACAGGGAGGGGGAGCTTTCTTT
NA	TRBV5-4	TRBD2	TRBJ2-3	CASSFPSGASDTQYF	TGTGCCAGCAGCTTCCCTAGCGGGGCTTCAGATACGCAGTATTTT
NA	TRBV3-1	NA	TRBJ1-2	CASSDPGTGTYGYTF	TGTGCCAGCAGCGACCCGGGGACCGGAACCTATGGCTACACCTTC
few	TRBV4-3	NA	TRBJ1-5	CASSQGGSNQPQHF	TGCGCCAGCAGCCAAGGGGGAAGCAATCAGCCCCAGCATTTT
NA	TRBV5-1	TRBD1	TRBJ1-5	CASSAGTGLNQPQHF	TGCGCCAGCAGCGCCGGGACAGGACTCAATCAGCCCCAGCATTTT
many	TRBV6-2/TRBV6-3	NA	TRBJ2-6	CASSYSLGEAGANVLTF	TGTGCCAGCAGTTACTCGCTGGGCGAAGCTGGGGCCAACGTCCTGACTTTC
NA	TRBV2	TRBD2	TRBJ2-1	CASSASGVYNEQFF	TGTGCCAGCAGTGCTAGCGGGGTGTACAATGAGCAGTTCTTC
NA	TRBV7-3	TRBD1	TRBJ2-1	CASSQDRDNEQFF	TGTGCCAGCAGTCAAGACAGGGACAATGAGCAGTTCTTC
NA	TRBV6-5	TRBD1	TRBJ2-1	CASSYQTGTGVDEQFF	TGTGCCAGCAGTTACCAAACCGGGACAGGGGTTGATGAGCAGTTCTTC
NA	TRBV19	NA	TRBJ2-3	CASRRRGQTDTQYF	TGTGCCAGTCGCCGGCGGGGGCAAACAGATACGCAGTATTTT
few	TRBV7-2	NA	TRBJ1-1	CASSLATRWNTEAFF	TGTGCCAGCAGCTTAGCGACTCGATGGAACACTGAAGCTTTCTTT
NA	TRBV30	TRBD1	TRBJ2-7	CAWSRTGDEQYF	TGTGCCTGGAGCAGGACAGGGGACGAGCAGTACTTC
few	TRBV5-6	NA	TRBJ1-5	CASSVTGYSNQPQHF	TGTGCCAGCAGCGTGACAGGATATAGCAATCAGCCCCAGCATTTT
NA	TRBV20-1	TRBD2	TRBJ2-3	CSASPSGGASDTQYF	TGCAGTGCTAGTCCCAGCGGGGGGGCCTCAGATACGCAGTATTTT
NA	TRBV4-1	NA	TRBJ1-1	CASSQDRLITEAFF	TGCGCCAGCAGCCAAGATCGGCTGATCACTGAAGCTTTCTTT
few	TRBV15	NA	TRBJ2-1	CATSRDRYNEQFF	TGTGCCACCAGCAGAGATAGGTACAATGAGCAGTTCTTC
few	TRBV12-3/TRBV12-4	NA	TRBJ2-3	CASSFRAGSLGDTQYF	TGTGCCAGCAGTTTTAGGGCAGGTTCATTGGGAGATACGCAGTATTTT
NA	TRBV11-3	NA	TRBJ2-2	CASSRQGSMGELFF	TGTGCCAGCAGTCGTCAAGGGTCCATGGGGGAGCTGTTTTTT
many	TRBV6-5	NA	TRBJ1-5	CASSDLSGQPQHF	TGTGCCAGCAGTGATCTCTCGGGGCAGCCCCAGCATTTT
once	TRBV2	NA	TRBJ2-1	CASSVIRGSYNERFF	TGTGCCAGCAGTGTCATCCGGGGCTCCTACAATGAGCGGTTCTTC
few	TRBV29-1	TRBD1	TRBJ1-1	CSTHRGTNTEAFF	TGCAGCACACACAGGGGGACGAACACTGAAGCTTTCTTT
few	TRBV5-1	NA	TRBJ1-2	CASRKGDGYTF	TGCGCCAGCAGGAAAGGGGACGGCTACACCTTC
few	TRBV20-1	NA	TRBJ2-6	CSARAGAGANVLTF	TGCAGTGCTAGAGCTGGGGCTGGGGCCAACGTCCTGACTTTC
NA	TRBV30	NA	TRBJ1-3	CAWRVGGNTIYF	TGTGCCTGGAGGGTAGGGGGAAACACCATATATTTT
few	TRBV7-2	NA	TRBJ2-7	CASSLRRGSSYEQYF	TGTGCCAGCAGCTTACGCCGGGGGAGCTCCTACGAGCAGTACTTC
few	TRBV5-1	NA	TRBJ2-5	CASSLLTDFQETQYF	TGCGCCAGCAGCTTGTTGACAGATTTCCAAGAGACCCAGTACTTC
NA	TRBV5-5	NA	TRBJ2-1	CASLPAGIKNNEQFF	TGTGCCAGCCTCCCGGCAGGGATAAAAAACAATGAGCAGTTCTTC
NA	TRBV7-2	TRBD1	TRBJ1-2	CASSLRDRGRDGYTF	TGTGCCAGCAGCTTAAGGGACAGGGGGCGAGATGGCTACACCTTC
few	TRBV7-9	NA	TRBJ2-2	CASSLAGHGAGELFF	TGTGCCAGCAGCTTAGCCGGACACGGGGCGGGGGAGCTGTTTTTT